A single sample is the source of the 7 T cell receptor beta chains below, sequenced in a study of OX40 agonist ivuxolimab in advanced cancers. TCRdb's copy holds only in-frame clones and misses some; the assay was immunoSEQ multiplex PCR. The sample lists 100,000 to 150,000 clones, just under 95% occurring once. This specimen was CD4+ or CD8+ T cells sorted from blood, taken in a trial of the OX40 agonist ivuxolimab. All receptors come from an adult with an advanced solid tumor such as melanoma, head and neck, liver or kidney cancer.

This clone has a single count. The CDR3 region is CASSLADTVSGNTIYF. CDR3 DNA sequence: TGCGCCAGCAGCTTGGCTGATACAGTCTCTGGAAACACCATATATTTT. The genes are TRBV5-1 and TRBJ1-3; D gene ambiguous. The CDR3 spans 16 residues. V shed 0 bases and J shed 0 bases, with 10 bases lying between them. Germline loops: CDR1 SGHRS, CDR2 YFSETQ.

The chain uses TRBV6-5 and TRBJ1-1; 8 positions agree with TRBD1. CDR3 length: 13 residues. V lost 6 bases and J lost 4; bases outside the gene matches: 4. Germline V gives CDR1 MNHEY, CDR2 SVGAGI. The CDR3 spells CASRDRASTEAFF. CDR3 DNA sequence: TGTGCCAGCAGGGACAGGGCGTCCACTGAAGCTTTCTTT.

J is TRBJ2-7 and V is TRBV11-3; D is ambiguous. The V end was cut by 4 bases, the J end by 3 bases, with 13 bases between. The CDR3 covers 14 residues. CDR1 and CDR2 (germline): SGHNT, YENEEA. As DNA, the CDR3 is TGTGCCAGCAGCTCCAGACTCCGGCACTACGAGCAGTACTTC. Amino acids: CASSSRLRHYEQYF.

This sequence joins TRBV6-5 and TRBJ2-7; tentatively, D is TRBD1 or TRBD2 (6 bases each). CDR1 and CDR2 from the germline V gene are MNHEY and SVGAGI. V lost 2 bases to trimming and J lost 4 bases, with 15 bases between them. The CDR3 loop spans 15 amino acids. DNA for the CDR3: TGTGCCAGCAGTTACGCTAGGGGGGATCCTTACGAGCAGTACTTC. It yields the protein CASSYARGDPYEQYF.

CDR3 protein: CASSDPGSKAFF. CDR3 DNA sequence: TGCGCCAGCAGCGATCCGGGGTCTAAAGCTTTCTTT. V and J are TRBV5-1 and TRBJ1-1; the D is unclear. Germline CDR1 reads SGHRS; CDR2 reads YFSETQ. V shed 4 bases and J shed 9 bases, with 13 bases lying between them. The CDR3 sequence is 12 residues long.

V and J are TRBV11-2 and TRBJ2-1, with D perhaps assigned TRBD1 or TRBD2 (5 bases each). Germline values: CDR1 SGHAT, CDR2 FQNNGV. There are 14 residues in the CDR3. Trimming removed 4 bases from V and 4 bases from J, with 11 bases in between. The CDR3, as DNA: TGTGCCAGCAGCTCTAGGGACCAATACAATGAGCAGTTCTTC. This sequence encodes CASSSRDQYNEQFF.

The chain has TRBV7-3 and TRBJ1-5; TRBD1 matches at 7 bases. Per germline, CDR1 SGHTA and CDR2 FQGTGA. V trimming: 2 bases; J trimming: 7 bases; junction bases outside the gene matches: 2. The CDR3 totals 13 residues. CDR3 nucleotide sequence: TGTGCCAGCAGCTTACAGGGGGACCAGCCCCAGCATTTT. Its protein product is CASSLQGDQPQHF.